A single sample is the source of the 8 T cell receptor beta chains below, sequenced in a study of vaccination and CD4 T cells after COVID-19. The assay that was used to sequence DNA from cultured CD4+ T cells was the Oncomine TCR Beta short-read assay. One entry per CDR3 protein results from TCRdb running MiXCR on the PCR reads. The table has thousands of distinct CDR3 sequences, 60% to 70% seen once. No cognate antigen is known for these TCRs. Treatment reported: roughly nine-day PBMC culture with coronavirus spike peptide pools or control peptides (ViraFEST assay). Source material: CD4+ T cells from blood, cultured in vitro. All receptors derive from a human donor who had recovered from COVID-19.

The chain is built from TRBV18 and TRBJ2-2, with D tentatively TRBD1 or TRBD2 (6 bases each). The CDR3 totals 15 residues. The germline V gene has CDR1 KGHSH and CDR2 LQKENI. V was trimmed by 6 bases and J by 1 base, leaving 12 bases between them. CDR3 nucleotides: TGTGCCAGCTCTCACGGGGGACAGAACACCGGGGAGCTGTTTTTT. As protein: CASSHGGQNTGELFF.

This clonotype came up once. Written as DNA, the CDR3 is TGTGCCAGCAGCTTAGACAATAACTATGGCTACACCTTC. Translation: CASSLDNNYGYTF. This chain links TRBV7-2 with TRBJ1-2; D call uncertain. Germline values: CDR1 SGHTA, CDR2 FQGNSA. The CDR3 has 13 amino acids. The V and J ends lost 1 base and 1 base respectively, with 4 bases between them.

This clonotype was picked up a small number of times. The chain carries TRBV30 and TRBJ1-2; D remains unclear. The CDR3 length is 13 residues. Germline V gives CDR1 GTSNPN, CDR2 SVGIG (reference sequence). V was trimmed by 2 bases and J by 1 base, leaving 8 bases between them. The CDR3, as DNA: TGTGCCTGGAGTACAGATTTTAACTATGGCTACACCTTC. Its translation: CAWSTDFNYGYTF.

The rearrangement joins TRBV7-2 to TRBJ1-2; 9 nucleotides line up with TRBD1. The CDR3 totals 14 residues. CDR1 SGHTA and CDR2 FQGNSA come from the germline V gene. V lost 5 bases and J lost 3; bases outside the gene matches: 4. The CDR3 sequence is CASSPRTGDYGYTF. CDR3 in DNA: TGTGCCAGCAGCCCCCGGACAGGGGACTATGGCTACACCTTC.

The chain joins TRBV21-1 to TRBJ2-5. TRBV21-1 is assigned pseudogene status. The CDR3 loop spans 19 amino acids. The chain's CDR3 is CASSKALEFIQCRRKTQYF. The CDR3 nucleotides are TGTGCCAGCAGCAAAGCTTTAGAGTTCATTCAGTGCAGGCGAAAGACCCAGTACTTC.

V and J are TRBV7-9 and TRBJ2-2; the match to TRBD2 covers 15 bases. J gave up 7 bases and V 4 bases, and 16 bases lay outside the gene matches. In germline, CDR1 is SEHNR, CDR2 FQNEAQ (reference sequence). CDR3 length: 20 amino acids. The CDR3 bases are TGTGCCAGCAGCTATACGGGGACTAGCGGGAGGACCGGGCCTTTCGGGGAGCTGTTTTTT. It translates to CASSYTGTSGRTGPFGELFF.

The chain couples TRBV12-3 or TRBV12-4 to TRBJ2-7; 10 bases fit TRBD1. The junction had 6 bases not matched to a gene; V was cut back by 5 bases and J by 5 bases. This CDR3 region has 14 residues. In nucleotides, the CDR3 is TGTGCCAGCAGTCAGGGACAGGGGATCCACGAGCAGTACTTC. This codes for CASSQGQGIHEQYF.

V gene TRBV30 combines with J gene TRBJ1-1, with 8 bases identical to TRBD1. CDR1 and CDR2 from the germline V gene are GTSNPN and SVGIG (reference sequence). The CDR3 contains 15 residues. Trimming took 3 bases from V and 1 from J; bases not matched to a gene: 7. The CDR3 DNA reads as TGTGCCTGGAGGGTTTGGCAGGGGGCGAACACTGAAGCTTTCTTT. This translates into CAWRVWQGANTEAFF.